Following are 30 T cell receptor beta chains from one sample sequenced in a study of blood T cell repertoires in COVID-19. Sequencing used immunoSEQ multiplex PCR; TCRdb keeps in-frame clones, though not all of them. Counted here are around 300,000 clones, more than 75% occurring once; the ten biggest clones make up around 2%. The specimen sequenced was PBMCs or T cells enriched from blood (not recorded which). The receptors originated from a woman aged 60-75 years in a cohort exposed to, infected with or recovered from COVID-19 (not recorded which).

The rearrangement links TRBV7-2 to TRBJ2-1; a possible D gene is TRBD2 (6 bases). The CDR3 extends over 15 amino acids. V was cut by 7 bases and J by 5 bases, with 18 bases left in between. The germline CDR1 and CDR2 sequences are SGHTA and FQGNSA. The CDR3 bases are TGTGCCAGCATTTGGGGGTGGAGCGGGCACAATGAGCAGTTCTTC. Translated, it gives CASIWGWSGHNEQFF.

This clone was seen just once. As DNA, the CDR3 is TGCGCCAGCAGCCTGCGACCGGGCTACGAGCAGTACTTC. The encoded protein is CASSLRPGYEQYF. The chain combines TRBV5-1 with TRBJ2-7; D call uncertain. The ends were cut back, 4 bases at V and 3 bases at J, with 11 bases in the middle. CDR1 and CDR2 (germline): SGHRS, YFSETQ. The CDR3 is 13 amino acids.

The chain links TRBV7-2 to TRBJ2-3, with 9 bases identical to TRBD2. Germline CDR1 SGHTA, CDR2 FQGNSA. V was pared by 0 bases and J by 3 bases, with 4 bases of the junction left unmatched. This CDR3 is built from 16 residues. Written as DNA, the CDR3 is TGTGCCAGCAGCTTAGCCAGCGGGAGGAAAACAGATACGCAGTATTTT. It yields the protein CASSLASGRKTDTQYF.

CDR3 sequence reads: CASIQGGDRGKQFF. As DNA, the CDR3 is TGTGCCAGCATCCAAGGTGGGGACAGGGGGAAGCAGTTCTTC. This rearrangement joins TRBV27 to TRBJ2-1; 11 bases agree with TRBD1. The germline gives CDR1 MNHEY, CDR2 SMNVEV (reference sequence). This CDR3 contains 14 residues. V was pared by 7 bases and J by 11 bases, with 10 bases of the junction left unmatched.

The chain uses TRBV4-2 and TRBJ1-4; weak D call: TRBD1 (5 bases). In germline, CDR1 is LGHNA, CDR2 YNFKEQ. CDR3 size: 18 residues. Trimming cost V 2 bases and J 4 bases, with 20 bases left between them. The CDR3 coding sequence is TGTGCCAGCAGCCAAAATACTAGACGGGGGACCCTTAATGAAAAACTGTTTTTT. Protein sequence: CASSQNTRRGTLNEKLFF.

The rearrangement joins TRBV7-2 to TRBJ2-5; 7 bases agree with TRBD1. V lost 2 bases to trimming and J lost 3 bases; unmatched junction nucleotides: 6. Germline V gives CDR1 SGHTA, CDR2 FQGNSA. The CDR3 is 15 amino acids. The CDR3 DNA reads as TGTGCCAGCAGCTTATACCACAGGGGTAAAGAGACCCAGTACTTC. Protein product: CASSLYHRGKETQYF.

This CDR3 is CASSPPGQRNEQFF. The CDR3 DNA reads as TGTGCCAGCTCACCACCCGGACAGCGCAATGAGCAGTTCTTC. This chain joins TRBV18 and TRBJ2-1; weak D call: TRBD1 (6 bases). Germline assignment: CDR1 KGHSH and CDR2 LQKENI. Trimming removed 0 bases from V and 6 bases from J, with 9 bases in between. The CDR3 length is 14 residues.

The chain carries TRBV7-2 and TRBJ2-4, with TRBD1 matching 8 bases. The CDR3 has 15 amino acids. Trimming took 1 base from V and 6 from J; bases not matched to a gene: 5. CDR1 is SGHTA and CDR2 is FQGNSA in the germline V gene. CDR3 sequence reads: CASSLGGTGPNIQYF. CDR3 DNA: TGTGCCAGCAGCTTAGGCGGGACAGGACCAAACATTCAGTACTTC.

The CDR3 DNA is TGTGCCAGCAGTGAACAAAGGGGGCGCGGCCCTGGAAACACCATATATTTT. It specifies CASSEQRGRGPGNTIYF. The genes are TRBV6-1 and TRBJ1-3; 7 positions match TRBD1. Germline assignment: CDR1 MNHNS and CDR2 SASEGT. J was trimmed by 2 bases and V by 2 bases; bases with no gene match: 9. The CDR3 runs to 17 residues.

This rearrangement joins TRBV30 to TRBJ1-1; TRBD1 matches 8 bases. The CDR3 runs to 12 residues. Germline trimming cut 7 bases from V and 5 bases from J; bases unmatched to any gene: 6. CDR1 is GTSNPN, CDR2 SVGIG, per germline (reference sequence). CDR3 DNA sequence: TGTGCCTCATCAGGGGGCAGGACTGAAGCTTTCTTT. Its translation: CASSGGRTEAFF.

This clone was found once. The rearrangement joins TRBV28 to TRBJ2-7; 10 bases line up with TRBD1. V trimming: 5 bases; J trimming: 4 bases; junction bases outside the gene matches: 11. Germline-derived CDR1 and CDR2 are MDHEN and SYDVKM. The CDR3 loop spans 16 amino acids. CDR3 in amino acids: CASSPPPGQGKYEQYF. Written as DNA, the CDR3 is TGTGCCAGCAGTCCCCCACCGGGACAGGGGAAATACGAGCAGTACTTC.

The genes are TRBV30 and TRBJ1-5; TRBD1 agrees at 9 bases. J gave up 4 bases and V 2 bases, and 9 bases lay outside the gene matches. Per the germline V gene, CDR1 is GTSNPN and CDR2 is SVGIG (reference sequence). The CDR3 has 16 amino acids. The CDR3, as DNA: TGTGCCTGGAGTATCTCCCGGACAGGGGCAAATCAGCCCCAGCATTTT. This sequence encodes CAWSISRTGANQPQHF.

The sample holds a few counts of this clone. The chain has TRBV19 and TRBJ2-2; 7 bases line up with TRBD1. The trim removed 6 bases at V and 6 bases at J, leaving 7 bases unmatched. Germline loops: CDR1 LNHDA, CDR2 SQIVND (reference sequence). CDR3 size: 14 residues. The CDR3 sequence: CASRDRANSGELFF. CDR3 bases: TGTGCCAGTAGAGACAGGGCGAATTCCGGGGAGCTGTTTTTT.

This rearrangement joins TRBV6-5 to TRBJ1-1; 8 bases fit TRBD1. V shed 6 bases, J shed 9 bases, and the junction held 15 bases outside the gene matches. The CDR3 is made up of 15 amino acids. CDR1 MNHEY and CDR2 SVGAGI come from the germline V gene. The CDR3 sequence is CASRRTPGQEYQAFF. CDR3 sequence (DNA): TGTGCCAGCAGACGCACCCCGGGACAGGAATACCAAGCTTTCTTT.

The chain combines TRBV9 with TRBJ1-5; D remains unclear. V was clipped by 10 bases and J by 7 bases, with 12 bases between them. Germline V gene sequence: CDR1 SGDLS, CDR2 YYNGEE. CDR3 length: 11 residues. The CDR3 protein is CAFPGQQPQHF. The CDR3 bases are TGTGCCTTTCCCGGTCAACAGCCCCAGCATTTT.

This clone has just one count. The rearrangement uses TRBV28 and TRBJ2-5; TRBD2 aligns across 7 bases. CDR1 and CDR2 (germline): MDHEN, SYDVKM. V was pared by 8 bases and J by 3 bases, with 9 bases of the junction left unmatched. This CDR3 is built from 14 residues. As DNA, the CDR3 is TGTGCCAGCTGCCCCCTAGGGAGGGAAGAGACCCAGTACTTC. Translated: CASCPLGREETQYF.

For this clone: Other DNA sequences within the sample encode an identical CDR3. This chain links TRBV18 with TRBJ2-3, with 10 bases that match TRBD2. Germline V gene lookup returns CDR1 KGHSH and CDR2 LQKENI. The CDR3 runs 15 residues. V dropped 3 bases and J dropped 1; count of bases not matched to a gene: 1. The CDR3 bases are TGTGCCAGCTCACCCGGGACTAGCGGCACAGATACGCAGTATTTT. This sequence encodes CASSPGTSGTDTQYF.

This clone was recorded a few times. This chain uses TRBV7-3 with TRBJ1-3; D call uncertain. This CDR3 has 13 residues. V dropped 2 bases and J dropped 1 base, with 3 bases sitting between them. The germline V gene has CDR1 SGHTA and CDR2 FQGTGA. Here the CDR3 DNA reads TGTGCCAGCAGCTTATCGTCTGGAAACACCATATATTTT. Amino acid sequence: CASSLSSGNTIYF.

The rearrangement links TRBV25-1 to TRBJ2-3; 7 bases map to TRBD2. The CDR3 runs to 16 residues. V lost 6 bases to trimming and J lost 0 bases; unmatched junction nucleotides: 9. From germline, CDR1 is MGHDK and CDR2 SYGVNS. The DNA of the CDR3 is TGTGCCAGCAGACCGGTAGCGGGCCCGAGCACAGATACGCAGTATTTT. Translated, it gives CASRPVAGPSTDTQYF.

The chain uses TRBV6-1 and TRBJ2-2; 15 nucleotides align to TRBD2. The J segment lost 8 bases and the V segment lost 3 bases, leaving 10 bases of the junction unmatched. CDR3 length: 18 residues. The germline V gene has CDR1 MNHNS and CDR2 SASEGT. The CDR3 nucleotides are TGTGCCAGCAGTGATGGGTGGACTAGCGGGAGGGCCAGAGGGGAGCTGTTTTTT. This sequence encodes CASSDGWTSGRARGELFF.

The V call is TRBV7-2, the J call TRBJ2-2; TRBD2 matches 10 bases. The CDR3 has 19 amino acids. Germline V gives CDR1 SGHTA, CDR2 FQGNSA. The V gene end was trimmed by 1 base and the J gene end by 6 bases; junction bases not matched to a gene: 14. CDR3 sequence: CASSLVGLAGAWKAGELFF. As DNA, the CDR3 is TGTGCCAGCAGCTTAGTCGGGCTAGCGGGAGCTTGGAAGGCCGGGGAGCTGTTTTTT.

The gene calls are TRBV28 and TRBJ1-2; TRBD1 is a possible D gene (5 bases). The length of the CDR3 is 11 residues. Trimming pared 9 bases from V and 5 bases from J, leaving 10 bases between. From germline, CDR1 is MDHEN and CDR2 SYDVKM. Here the CDR3 reads CASSRQYGYTF. CDR3 coding DNA: TGTGCCAGTTCGAGACAGTATGGCTACACCTTC.

The gene calls are TRBV24-1 and TRBJ1-2; the match to TRBD1 covers 9 bases. The CDR3 totals 16 residues. The ends lost 4 bases at V and 5 bases at J; junction bases unmatched: 10. Germline CDR1 is KGHDR and CDR2 is SFDVKD. The CDR3 region has the DNA TGTGCCACCAGTGAACCCGGGACAGGGAACCGGTATGGCTACACCTTC. Encoded protein: CATSEPGTGNRYGYTF.

The chain links TRBV7-2 to TRBJ1-2; 11 bases agree with TRBD1. The CDR3 loop spans 16 amino acids. In germline, CDR1 is SGHTA, CDR2 FQGNSA. With V trimmed by 7 bases and J by 4 bases, 11 bases remained unmatched. In DNA form, the CDR3 reads TGTGCCAGCAAACGGGACAGGGGGATTGATAGCTATGGCTACACCTTC. Amino acid sequence: CASKRDRGIDSYGYTF.

The J gene is TRBJ2-2, the V gene TRBV7-9, with a weak D call TRBD1 (6 bases). The CDR3 covers 14 residues. V was clipped by 3 bases and J by 3 bases, with 8 bases between them. Germline CDR1 is SEHNR and CDR2 is FQNEAQ (reference sequence). CDR3 DNA: TGTGCCAGCAGCTTTACAGGGTACACCGGGGAGCTGTTTTTT. This codes for CASSFTGYTGELFF. Full variable domain (remainder filled in from reference TRBV7-9 and TRBJ2-2): DTGVSQNPRHKITKRGQNVTFRCDPISEHNRLYWYRQTLGQGPEFLTYFQNEAQLEKSRLLSDRFSAERPKGSFSTLEIQRTEQGDSAMYLCASSFTGYTGELFFGEGSRLTVL.

This clone was detected once. The chain links TRBV5-4 to TRBJ2-5; 12 bases are a match to TRBD2. This CDR3 is 16 amino acids long. Germline loops: CDR1 SGHNT, CDR2 YYREEE (reference sequence). The V segment lost 4 bases and the J segment 5 bases; nucleotides outside the gene matches: 9. CDR3 sequence reads: CASSQSSGRAFETQYF. The CDR3 DNA sequence: TGTGCCAGCAGCCAATCTAGCGGGAGGGCCTTTGAGACCCAGTACTTC.

V usage is TRBV5-1 and J usage is TRBJ2-3, with TRBD2 matching over 11 bases. The CDR3 is 15 residues long. The junction had 2 bases not matched to a gene; V was cut back by 3 bases and J by 2 bases. Germline V gene data show CDR1 as SGHRS and CDR2 as YFSETQ. This chain's CDR3 is CASSYSGRATDTQYF. Here the CDR3 DNA reads TGCGCCAGCAGCTATAGCGGGAGGGCCACAGATACGCAGTATTTT.

The CDR3 sequence is CASSNARQTGRYGYTF. CDR3 bases: TGTGCCAGCAGCAACGCCAGGCAGACAGGACGCTATGGCTACACCTTC. J is TRBJ1-2 and V is TRBV21-1; the table gives TRBD1 as D, unverified against the DNA. TRBV21-1 is reported as a pseudogene. CDR3 length: 16 residues.

The genes are TRBV5-1 and TRBJ1-5; D gene uncertain. The CDR3 runs to 13 residues. V was shortened by 4 bases and J by 7 bases, with 12 bases between the two germline ends. Germline V gene sequence: CDR1 SGHRS, CDR2 YFSETQ. The CDR3 loop reads CASSAGPGQPQHF. The CDR3 nucleotides are TGCGCCAGCAGCGCCGGACCGGGACAGCCCCAGCATTTT.

The count of this clone is one. The CDR3 protein is CASSFSGGFYNEQFF. In nucleotides, the CDR3 is TGTGCCAGCAGTTTTAGCGGGGGGTTCTACAATGAGCAGTTCTTC. The chain combines TRBV7-3 with TRBJ2-1; 10 nucleotides agree with TRBD2. The junction had 5 bases not matched to a gene; V was cut back by 6 bases and J by 3 bases. The germline V gene has CDR1 SGHTA and CDR2 FQGTGA. This CDR3 is 15 amino acids long.